The 7 T cell receptor beta chains in this list originate from one sample, sequenced in a study of blood T cell repertoires in COVID-19. Libraries were prepared by immunoSEQ multiplex PCR; TCRdb keeps only in-frame clonotypes and omits some of them. The sample includes under 200,000 clones, roughly nine tenths of them seen just once. Sequencing input: peripheral blood. Receptors originate from a man between 65 and 85 years old with acute or convalescent COVID-19.

The CDR3 is CASSQDGQRGYTF. The CDR3, as DNA: TGTGCCAGCAGCCAAGACGGGCAGCGGGGCTACACCTTC. The chain links TRBV3-1 (or the pseudogene TRBV3-2) to TRBJ1-2; no clear D. In germline, CDR1 is LGHDT, CDR2 YNNKEL (reference sequence). This CDR3 has 13 amino acids. V lost 0 bases, J lost 8 bases, and 10 bases lay in between.

The chain combines TRBV11-2 with TRBJ2-1, with TRBD1 matching over 9 bases. Trimming took 5 bases from V and 7 from J; bases not matched to a gene: 9. There are 15 residues in the CDR3. Germline values: CDR1 SGHAT, CDR2 FQNNGV. The CDR3 loop is CASSGPGQGRNEQFF. Written as DNA, the CDR3 is TGTGCCAGCAGCGGACCGGGACAGGGTCGGAATGAGCAGTTCTTC.

This chain joins TRBV7-9 and TRBJ2-1, with TRBD2 identical over 10 bases. There are 15 residues in the CDR3. Germline values: CDR1 SEHNR, CDR2 FQNEAQ (reference sequence). The V and J ends lost 2 bases and 7 bases, in that order; junction bases with no gene match: 5. The CDR3 here is CASSLRSGGENEQFF. In DNA form, the CDR3 reads TGTGCCAGCAGCTTAAGGAGCGGGGGGGAGAATGAGCAGTTCTTC. The variable domain in full, with the rest retrieved from reference TRBV7-9 and TRBJ2-1, is DTGVSQNPRHKITKRGQNVTFRCDPISEHNRLYWYRQTLGQGPEFLTYFQNEAQLEKSRLLSDRFSAERPKGSFSTLEIQRTEQGDSAMYLCASSLRSGGENEQFFGPGTRLTVL.

The V gene is TRBV11-3, the J gene TRBJ2-1; 8 bases are a match to TRBD2. This CDR3 has 17 residues. The germline V gene has CDR1 SGHNT and CDR2 YENEEA. V gave up 3 bases and J gave up 0 bases; unmatched junction bases: 7. CDR3 in amino acids: CASSFGRGAISYNEQFF. Written as DNA, the CDR3 is TGTGCCAGCAGCTTTGGGCGGGGGGCAATCTCCTACAATGAGCAGTTCTTC.

V usage is TRBV4-1 and J usage is TRBJ1-4; 9 bases map to TRBD1. Trimming cost V 0 bases and J 3 bases; bases outside gene matches: 17. Germline V gene data show CDR1 as MGHRA and CDR2 as YSYEKL. The CDR3 spans 21 residues. CDR3 region: CASSQDADGEQGAGANEKLFF. The DNA of the CDR3 is TGCGCCAGCAGCCAAGATGCCGACGGAGAACAGGGGGCTGGGGCTAATGAAAAACTGTTTTTT.

V usage is TRBV19 and J usage is TRBJ2-4; 11 bases are shared with TRBD1. CDR3 length: 16 amino acids. Per the germline V gene, CDR1 is LNHDA and CDR2 is SQIVND (reference sequence). Trimming removed 5 bases from V and 1 base from J; junction bases left unmatched: 4. Here the CDR3 DNA reads TGTGCCAGTAGTCTCTGGACAGGGGGCGCCAAAAACATTCAGTACTTC. Amino acid sequence: CASSLWTGGAKNIQYF.

In its sample, this clone was seen once. The chain employs TRBV7-3 and TRBJ2-4; possibly TRBD1 for D (5 bases). From germline, CDR1 is SGHTA and CDR2 FQGTGA. This CDR3 comprises 14 residues. V was trimmed by 5 bases and J by 5 bases, leaving 13 bases between them. As DNA, the CDR3 is TGTGCCAGCAGCAAGGGGCAAGGGGAAAACATTCAGTACTTC. Translating gives CASSKGQGENIQYF.